What follows are 20 T cell receptor beta chains derived from one specimen sequenced in a study of T cell changes during pregnancy in multiple sclerosis. The data were produced by immunoSEQ multiplex PCR, yet TCRdb's version contains in-frame clones alone and is incomplete. Of more than 65,000 clones listed, 90% to 95% are singletons. Here the sequenced sample was peripheral blood, taken in the second trimester of pregnancy. All receptors come from a female donor with multiple sclerosis, enrolled in a pregnancy study.

The gene calls are TRBV7-8 and TRBJ1-1; TRBD1 aligns across 9 bases. The CDR3 spans 17 residues. J was trimmed by 3 bases and V by 5 bases; bases with no gene match: 13. CDR1 is SGHVS and CDR2 is FQNEAQ in the germline V gene. The CDR3 region has the DNA TGTGCCAGCAGCCACCTCTTCGGGACAGGGTCGGACACTGAAGCTTTCTTT. Protein sequence: CASSHLFGTGSDTEAFF.

The rearrangement links TRBV7-9 to TRBJ2-1, with D hard to call. Looked up from germline, CDR1 is SEHNR and CDR2 is FQNEAQ (reference sequence). There are 15 residues in the CDR3. V was pared by 4 bases and J by 10 bases, with 20 bases between. This chain's CDR3 is CASSSIAFRISEQFF. CDR3 sequence (DNA): TGTGCCAGCAGCTCGATAGCCTTCCGGATCTCCGAGCAGTTCTTC.

CDR3 DNA: TGCAGCGTTGCTAGCGGGAGAAGGCAGTACTTC. This sequence encodes CSVASGRRQYF. The J gene is TRBJ2-7, the V gene TRBV29-1; 10 bases agree with TRBD2. The CDR3 extends over 11 amino acids. Trimming took 4 bases from V and 9 from J; bases not matched to a gene: 3. Germline V gene data show CDR1 as SQVTM and CDR2 as ANQGSEA.

V usage is TRBV5-1 and J usage is TRBJ1-1; D might be TRBD1 (5 bases). CDR3 size: 16 residues. Germline CDR1 reads SGHRS; CDR2 reads YFSETQ. With 2 bases removed from V and 0 bases from J, the gap between germline ends came to 14 bases. The CDR3 loop reads CASSFTADTMNTEAFF. The CDR3 nucleotides read TGCGCCAGCAGCTTTACTGCGGACACCATGAACACTGAAGCTTTCTTT.

The rearrangement joins TRBV15 to TRBJ2-1; TRBD2 agrees at 12 bases. The germline CDR1 and CDR2 sequences are LNHNV and YYDKDF (reference sequence). V shed 5 bases and J 4 bases; nucleotides not matched to a gene: 6. The CDR3 covers 16 residues. Here the CDR3 reads CATSPRTSGIYNEQFF. The CDR3 nucleotides read TGTGCCACCAGCCCCCGGACTAGCGGGATATACAATGAGCAGTTCTTC.

This sequence joins TRBV29-1 and TRBJ1-2, with 7 bases fitting TRBD1. This CDR3 has 13 residues. In germline, CDR1 is SQVTM, CDR2 ANQGSEA. The V gene end was trimmed by 3 bases and the J gene end by 2 bases; junction bases not matched to a gene: 3. CDR3 region: CSVDPGGNYGYTF. Written as DNA, the CDR3 is TGCAGCGTTGACCCAGGGGGGAACTATGGCTACACCTTC. Variable domain in full (rest from reference TRBV29-1 and TRBJ1-2): SAVISQKPSRDICQRGTSLTIQCQVDSQVTMMFWYRQQPGQSLTLIATANQGSEATYESGFVIDKFPISRPNLTFSTLTVSNMSPEDSSIYLCSVDPGGNYGYTFGSGTRLTVV.

The chain recombines TRBV28 with TRBJ1-5; TRBD1 is a possible D gene (5 bases). The CDR3 loop spans 15 amino acids. V dropped 6 bases and J dropped 3 bases, with 15 bases sitting between them. Germline CDR1 MDHEN, CDR2 SYDVKM. Written as DNA, the CDR3 is TGTGCCAGCAGACTTATCGCGGGACTCAATCAGCCCCAGCATTTT. Translating it yields CASRLIAGLNQPQHF.

This sequence joins TRBV13 and TRBJ2-3; 14 bases map to TRBD2. The CDR3 runs to 16 residues. Trimming at V came to 5 bases and at J to 10 bases, leaving 11 bases not matched to a gene. CDR1 is PRHDT, CDR2 FYEKMQ, per germline (reference sequence). CDR3 nucleotide sequence: TGTGCCAGCAGCATCCCCCCGGGACTAGCGGGAGAACCGCAGTATTTT. Translating gives CASSIPPGLAGEPQYF.

This chain joins TRBV27 and TRBJ2-3; 10 bases line up with TRBD1. The CDR3 totals 14 residues. Germline V CDR1 and CDR2: MNHEY, SMNVEV (reference sequence). The V and J ends lost 5 bases and 5 bases, in that order; junction bases with no gene match: 4. This CDR3 is CASSRTGGRDTQYF. CDR3 DNA: TGTGCCAGCAGTCGGACAGGGGGAAGAGATACGCAGTATTTT.

J is TRBJ1-2 and V is TRBV23-1; TRBD1 matches 10 bases. TRBV23-1 qualifies as an ORF whose function is uncertain. CDR3 length: 17 residues. J gave up 7 bases and V 4 bases, and 15 bases lay outside the gene matches. The CDR3: CASSLPGQGTQKRGYTF. The CDR3 nucleotides are TGCGCCAGCAGTCTGCCGGGACAGGGGACTCAGAAGCGTGGCTACACCTTC.

This clone occurred once. The V gene is TRBV28, the J gene TRBJ2-3, with 8 bases aligning to TRBD1. The germline V gene has CDR1 MDHEN and CDR2 SYDVKM. The CDR3 consists of 17 residues. V gave up 3 bases and J gave up 3 bases; unmatched junction bases: 11. CDR3 loop: CASSFPGQGDDTDTQYF. CDR3 bases: TGTGCCAGCAGTTTTCCCGGACAGGGAGACGATACAGATACGCAGTATTTT.

The chain carries TRBV25-1 and TRBJ1-1, with TRBD1 matching over 7 bases. Germline V gene sequence: CDR1 MGHDK, CDR2 SYGVNS. The length of the CDR3 is 14 residues. CDR3 in amino acids: CASEGAGRYTEAFF. The CDR3 region has the DNA TGTGCTTCCGAGGGGGCGGGAAGGTACACTGAAGCTTTCTTT.

The V gene is TRBV9, the J gene TRBJ2-5, with a tentative D call TRBD2 (5 bases). The V gene's germline CDR1 is SGDLS and CDR2 YYNGEE. The CDR3 has 14 residues. V gave up 3 bases and J gave up 4 bases, with 13 bases separating them. Here the CDR3 reads CASSGRLAGETQYF. The DNA for the CDR3 is TGTGCCAGCAGCGGCCGCCTGGCGGGAGAGACCCAGTACTTC.

This rearrangement joins TRBV15 to TRBJ2-3; 7 bases match TRBD2. CDR1 and CDR2 (germline): LNHNV, YYDKDF (reference sequence). The V gene end was trimmed by 5 bases and the J gene end by 2 bases; junction bases not matched to a gene: 7. This CDR3 has 15 residues. The CDR3 DNA reads as TGTGCCACCAGCCGAGGCGGGAGTCCCACAGATACGCAGTATTTT. Amino acid sequence: CATSRGGSPTDTQYF.

The V call is TRBV6-6, the J call TRBJ2-7; D is unresolved. This CDR3 is built from 12 residues. Trimming left V 2 bases short and J 4 bases short, with 6 bases between. Germline CDR1 reads MNHNY; CDR2 reads SVGAGI (reference sequence). The CDR3 DNA reads TGTGCCAGCAGTTACGTCCCGTACGAGCAGTACTTC. Translated: CASSYVPYEQYF.

This clone came up once. The chain employs TRBV5-4 and TRBJ2-6; D unclear. CDR1 and CDR2 from the germline V gene are SGHNT and YYREEE (reference sequence). Trimming stripped 2 bases from V and 3 bases from J, with 3 bases between. This CDR3 contains 13 residues. CDR3 DNA: TGTGCCAGCAGCTTCCTTGGGGCCAACGTCCTGACTTTC. This translates into CASSFLGANVLTF.

The V and J genes are TRBV15 and TRBJ2-1; 10 bases line up with TRBD1. This CDR3 comprises 17 residues. Germline loops: CDR1 LNHNV, CDR2 YYDKDF (reference sequence). The V segment lost 1 base and the J segment 6 bases; nucleotides outside the gene matches: 9. The CDR3 DNA follows: TGTGCCACCAGCAGAGCCCCTAGGACAGGGGGGATCAATGAGCAGTTCTTC. It is translated as CATSRAPRTGGINEQFF.

The chain is built from TRBV4-1 and TRBJ2-2, with TRBD2 identical over 8 bases. With V trimmed by 0 bases and J by 2 bases, 8 bases remained unmatched. The CDR3 spans 18 residues. Germline values: CDR1 MGHRA, CDR2 YSYEKL. This chain's CDR3 is CASSQDFTLAVNTGELFF. Written as DNA, the CDR3 is TGCGCCAGCAGCCAAGATTTTACACTAGCGGTCAACACCGGGGAGCTGTTTTTT.

This chain links TRBV10-3 with TRBJ2-7; 7 nucleotides match TRBD2. Germline CDR1 ENHRY, CDR2 SYGVKD. The CDR3 contains 18 residues. V was clipped by 6 bases and J by 3 bases; unmatched bases: 20. The CDR3 is CAISRTRTNLTRGYEQYF. CDR3 nucleotide sequence: TGTGCCATCAGCCGGACTAGGACGAATCTAACTAGGGGCTACGAGCAGTACTTC.

This clone was observed a few times. The chain has TRBV6-1 and TRBJ1-1, with a weak D call TRBD1 (5 bases). CDR3 length: 14 amino acids. Germline CDR1 MNHNS, CDR2 SASEGT. V was trimmed by 6 bases and J by 0 bases, leaving 11 bases between them. CDR3 amino acids: CASRSTAMNTEAFF. CDR3 in DNA: TGTGCCAGCAGGTCGACAGCCATGAACACTGAAGCTTTCTTT.